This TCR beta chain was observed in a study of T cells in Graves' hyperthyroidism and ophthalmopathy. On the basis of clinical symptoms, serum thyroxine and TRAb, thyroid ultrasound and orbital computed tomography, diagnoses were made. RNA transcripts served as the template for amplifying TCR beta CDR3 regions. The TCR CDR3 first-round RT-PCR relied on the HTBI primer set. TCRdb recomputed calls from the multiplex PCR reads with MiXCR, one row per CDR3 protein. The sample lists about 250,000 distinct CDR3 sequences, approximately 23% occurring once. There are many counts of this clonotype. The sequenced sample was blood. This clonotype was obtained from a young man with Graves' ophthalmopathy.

CDR3: CAWGRFYGYTF. The DNA of the CDR3 is TGTGCCTGGGGACGGTTCTATGGCTACACCTTC. The chain recombines TRBV30 with TRBJ1-2; D unresolved. Germline V lookup: CDR1 GTSNPN, CDR2 SVGIG (reference sequence). The CDR3 is made up of 11 amino acids. The V end lost 5 bases, the J end lost 4 bases, and 8 bases lay between the germline ends. Full variable domain (missing parts from reference TRBV30 and TRBJ1-2): SQTIHQWPATLVQPVGSPLSLECTVEGTSNPNLYWYRQAAGRGLQLLFYSVGIGQISSEVPQNLSASRPQDRQFILSSKKLLLSDSGFYLCAWGRFYGYTFGSGTRLTVV.